This T cell receptor beta chain was profiled in a study of blood T cells in healthy people across ages. It was with a sample-barcoded 5' primer and a J-beta primer mix that a second PCR of roughly 7 to 12 cycles was run. All cDNA molecules were each tagged by a template-switch adaptor with 12 random nucleotides. A single record per CDR3 protein comes from TCRdb applying MiXCR to the 5' RACE reads. Here the sample spans approximately 780,000 distinct CDR3 sequences, roughly 24% being singletons. This clonotype was counted a few times. The sample was also linked to a second study, of T cells of mothers and their children. As reported in that work: Slightly higher but non-significant overlap marked related mother-child pairs versus unrelated pairs. Across the analysis, no persistent microchimeric T cell clones were detected.

This receptor was identified in a boy aged 10-17 years in good health. Sequenced sample: blood.

The DNA of the CDR3 is TGTGCCAGCAGCCATGTCGGGACTAGCGGGGGGAAAGAGACCCAGTACTTC. Residues: CASSHVGTSGGKETQYF. This chain connects TRBV4-2 to TRBJ2-7, with TRBD2 identical over 15 bases. The end of the DNA fits TRBJ2-5 better, so the J call may be wrong. Germline V gene lookup returns CDR1 LGHNA and CDR2 YNFKEQ. The CDR3 is 17 residues long.